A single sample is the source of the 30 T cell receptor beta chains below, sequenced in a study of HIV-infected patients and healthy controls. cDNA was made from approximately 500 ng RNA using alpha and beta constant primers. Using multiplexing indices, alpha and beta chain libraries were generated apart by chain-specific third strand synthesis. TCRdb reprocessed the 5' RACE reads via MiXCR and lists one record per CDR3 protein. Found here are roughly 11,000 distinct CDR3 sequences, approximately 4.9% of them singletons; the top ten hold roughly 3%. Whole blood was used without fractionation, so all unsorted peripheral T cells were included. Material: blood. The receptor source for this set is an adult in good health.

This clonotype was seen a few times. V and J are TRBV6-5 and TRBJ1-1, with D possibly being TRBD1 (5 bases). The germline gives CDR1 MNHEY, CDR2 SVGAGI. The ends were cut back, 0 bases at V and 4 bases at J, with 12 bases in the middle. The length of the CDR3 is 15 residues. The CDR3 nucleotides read TGTGCCAGCAGTTACTCAGGGGATTGGGGCACTGAAGCTTTCTTT. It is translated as CASSYSGDWGTEAFF.

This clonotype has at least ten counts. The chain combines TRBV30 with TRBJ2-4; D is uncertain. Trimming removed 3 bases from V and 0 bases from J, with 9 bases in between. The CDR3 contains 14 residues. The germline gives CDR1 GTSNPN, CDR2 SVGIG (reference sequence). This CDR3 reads CAWSTSIAKNIQYF. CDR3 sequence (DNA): TGTGCCTGGAGCACATCAATAGCCAAAAACATTCAGTACTTC. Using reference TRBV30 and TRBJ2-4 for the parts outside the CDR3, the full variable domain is SQTIHQWPATLVQPVGSPLSLECTVEGTSNPNLYWYRQAAGRGLQLLFYSVGIGQISSEVPQNLSASRPQDRQFILSSKKLLLSDSGFYLCAWSTSIAKNIQYFGAGTRLSVL.

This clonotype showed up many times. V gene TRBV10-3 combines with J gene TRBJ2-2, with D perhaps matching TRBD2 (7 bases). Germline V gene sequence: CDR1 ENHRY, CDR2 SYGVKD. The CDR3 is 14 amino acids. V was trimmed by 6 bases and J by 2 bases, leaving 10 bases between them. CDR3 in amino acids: CAIRGGGNTGELFF. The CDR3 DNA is TGTGCCATCAGGGGCGGGGGCAACACCGGGGAGCTGTTTTTT.

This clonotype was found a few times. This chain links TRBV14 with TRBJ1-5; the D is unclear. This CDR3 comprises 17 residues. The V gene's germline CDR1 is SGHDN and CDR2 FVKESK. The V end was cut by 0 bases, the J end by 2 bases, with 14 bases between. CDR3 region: CASSQEGMGVGNQPQHF. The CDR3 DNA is TGTGCCAGCAGCCAAGAGGGTATGGGAGTTGGCAATCAGCCCCAGCATTTT.

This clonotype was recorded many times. CDR3 residues: CSARGLTLSGPGETQYF. The DNA of the CDR3 is TGCAGTGCTAGAGGATTGACGTTAAGCGGGCCAGGGGAGACCCAGTACTTC. The chain carries TRBV20-1 and TRBJ2-5; weak D call: TRBD2 (6 bases). The CDR3 runs to 17 residues. The ends were cut back, 1 base at V and 5 bases at J, with 23 bases in the middle. The germline V gene encodes CDR1 DFQATT and CDR2 SNEGSKA (reference sequence).

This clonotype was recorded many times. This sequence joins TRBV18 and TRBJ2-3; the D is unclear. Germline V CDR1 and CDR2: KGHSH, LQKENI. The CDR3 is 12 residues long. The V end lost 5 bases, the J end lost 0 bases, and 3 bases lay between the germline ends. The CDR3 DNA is TGTGCCAGCTCAGCAAGCACAGATACGCAGTATTTT. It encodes CASSASTDTQYF.

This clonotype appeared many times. CDR3 bases: TGTGCCAGCAAACTAGCGGGCCGAGAAGATACGCAGTATTTT. This gives the protein CASKLAGREDTQYF. The chain carries TRBV7-9 and TRBJ2-3; 9 bases align to TRBD2. Unmatched junction bases numbered 7, after V lost 7 bases and J lost 5 bases. This CDR3 spans 14 amino acids. The germline gives CDR1 SEHNR, CDR2 FQNEAQ (reference sequence).

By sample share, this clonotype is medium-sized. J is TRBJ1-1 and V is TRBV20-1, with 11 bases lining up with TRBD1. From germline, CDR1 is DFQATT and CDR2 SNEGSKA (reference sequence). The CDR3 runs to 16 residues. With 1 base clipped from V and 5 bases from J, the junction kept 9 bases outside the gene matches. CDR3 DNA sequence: TGCAGTGCTAGAGGGACAGGGGGCGCGAGGAGGACTGAAGCTTTCTTT. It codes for CSARGTGGARRTEAFF.

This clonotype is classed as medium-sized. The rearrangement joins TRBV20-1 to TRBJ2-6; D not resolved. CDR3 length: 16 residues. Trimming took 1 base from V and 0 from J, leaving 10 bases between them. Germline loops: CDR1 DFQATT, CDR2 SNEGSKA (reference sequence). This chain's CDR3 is CSARAHGHSGANVLTF. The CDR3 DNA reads TGCAGTGCTAGAGCGCACGGCCACTCTGGGGCCAACGTCCTGACTTTC.

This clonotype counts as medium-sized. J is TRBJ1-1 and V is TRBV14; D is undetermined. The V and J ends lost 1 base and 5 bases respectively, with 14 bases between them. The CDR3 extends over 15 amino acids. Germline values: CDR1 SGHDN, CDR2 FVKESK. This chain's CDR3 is CASSQGPGGRTEAFF. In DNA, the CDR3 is TGTGCCAGCAGCCAAGGGCCAGGAGGAAGGACTGAAGCTTTCTTT.

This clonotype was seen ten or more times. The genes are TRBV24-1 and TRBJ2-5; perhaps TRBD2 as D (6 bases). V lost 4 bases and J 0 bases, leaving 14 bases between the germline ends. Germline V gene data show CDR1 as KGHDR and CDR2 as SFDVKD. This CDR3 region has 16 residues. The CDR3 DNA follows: TGTGCCACCAGTGAGGGGGGAAACCCGAACCAAGAGACCCAGTACTTC. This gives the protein CATSEGGNPNQETQYF.

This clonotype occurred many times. The CDR3 sequence is CASSPGLGGDEQFF. CDR3 nucleotides: TGTGCCAGCAGCCCGGGACTCGGAGGGGATGAGCAGTTCTTC. The chain couples TRBV5-6 to TRBJ2-1, with D possibly being TRBD2 (6 bases). Per germline, CDR1 SGHDT and CDR2 YYEEEE. Trimming cost V 4 bases and J 8 bases, with 16 bases left between them. The CDR3 totals 14 residues.

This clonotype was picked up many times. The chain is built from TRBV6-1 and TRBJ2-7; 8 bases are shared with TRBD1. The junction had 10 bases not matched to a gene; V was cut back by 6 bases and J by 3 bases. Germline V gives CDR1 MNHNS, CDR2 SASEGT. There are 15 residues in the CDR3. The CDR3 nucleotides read TGTGCCAGCAGAGTAGACAGGGGAAATAACTACGAGCAGTACTTC. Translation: CASRVDRGNNYEQYF.

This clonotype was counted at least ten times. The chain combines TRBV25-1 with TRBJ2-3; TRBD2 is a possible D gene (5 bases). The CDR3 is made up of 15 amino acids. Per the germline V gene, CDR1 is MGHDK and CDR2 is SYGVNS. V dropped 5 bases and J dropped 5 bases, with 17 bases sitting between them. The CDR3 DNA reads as TGTGCCAGCAGTAACCTTCTCGGTCGGGGAGATACGCAGTATTTT. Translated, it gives CASSNLLGRGDTQYF.

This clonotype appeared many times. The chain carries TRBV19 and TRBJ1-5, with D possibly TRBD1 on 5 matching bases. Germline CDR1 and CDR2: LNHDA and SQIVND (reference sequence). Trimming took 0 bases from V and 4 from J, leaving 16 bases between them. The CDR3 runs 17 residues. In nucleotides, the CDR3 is TGTGCCAGTAGTATAGAGGTGGCAGGGTTAAGGAATCAGCCCCAGCATTTT. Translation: CASSIEVAGLRNQPQHF.

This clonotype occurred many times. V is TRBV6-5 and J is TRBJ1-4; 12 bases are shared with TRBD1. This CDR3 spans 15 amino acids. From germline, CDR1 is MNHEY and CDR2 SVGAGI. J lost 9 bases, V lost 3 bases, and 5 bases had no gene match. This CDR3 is CASSYSGTGGKKLFF. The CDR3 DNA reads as TGTGCCAGCAGTTATAGTGGGACAGGGGGCAAAAAACTGTTTTTT.

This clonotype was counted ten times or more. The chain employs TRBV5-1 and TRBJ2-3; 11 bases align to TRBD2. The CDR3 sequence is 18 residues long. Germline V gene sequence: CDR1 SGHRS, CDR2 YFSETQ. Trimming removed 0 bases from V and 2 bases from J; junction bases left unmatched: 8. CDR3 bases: TGCGCCAGCAGCTTGGCGGCTAGCGGGGGGCATTACACAGATACGCAGTATTTT. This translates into CASSLAASGGHYTDTQYF.

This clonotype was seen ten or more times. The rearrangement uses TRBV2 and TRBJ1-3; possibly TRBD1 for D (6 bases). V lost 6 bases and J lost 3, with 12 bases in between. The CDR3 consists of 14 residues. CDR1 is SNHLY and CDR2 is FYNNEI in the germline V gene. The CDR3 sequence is CASRGTKSGNTIYF. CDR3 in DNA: TGTGCCAGCAGGGGGACAAAGAGTGGAAACACCATATATTTT.

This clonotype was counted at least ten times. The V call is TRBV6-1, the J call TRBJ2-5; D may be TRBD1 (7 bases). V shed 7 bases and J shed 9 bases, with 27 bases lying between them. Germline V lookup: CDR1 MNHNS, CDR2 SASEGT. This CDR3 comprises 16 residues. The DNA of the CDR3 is TGTGCCAGCACCATCTTTCAGGGAGGCGCCCAGGGGGCCCAGTACTTC. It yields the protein CASTIFQGGAQGAQYF.

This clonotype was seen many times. CDR3 region: CASSPGGGYGYTF. DNA of the CDR3: TGTGCCAGCAGCCCAGGTGGAGGCTATGGCTACACCTTC. The J gene is TRBJ1-2, the V gene TRBV7-6; D gene unclear. The germline V gene encodes CDR1 SGHVS and CDR2 FNYEAQ. This CDR3 is built from 13 residues. Trimming removed 5 bases from V and 4 bases from J, with 11 bases in between.

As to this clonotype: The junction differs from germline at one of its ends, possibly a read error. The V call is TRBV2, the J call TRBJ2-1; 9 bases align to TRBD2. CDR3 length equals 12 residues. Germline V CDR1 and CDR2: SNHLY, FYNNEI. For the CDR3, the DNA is TGTGCCAGCAGTGAAGCGCTAGCGGGGTCGATTTTC. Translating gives CASSEALAGSIF.

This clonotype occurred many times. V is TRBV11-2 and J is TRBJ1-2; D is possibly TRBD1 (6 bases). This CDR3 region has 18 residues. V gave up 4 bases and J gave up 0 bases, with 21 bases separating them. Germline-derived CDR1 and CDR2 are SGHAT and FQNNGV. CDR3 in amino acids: CASSSSHGGRGTNYGYTF. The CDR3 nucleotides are TGTGCCAGCAGCTCTTCCCACGGGGGGCGAGGAACTAACTATGGCTACACCTTC.

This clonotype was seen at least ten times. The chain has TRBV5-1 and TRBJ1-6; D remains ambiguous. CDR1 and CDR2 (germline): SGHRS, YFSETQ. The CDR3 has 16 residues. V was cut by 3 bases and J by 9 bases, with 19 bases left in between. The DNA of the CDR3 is TGCGCCAGCAGCTCCGGAGTGCAAACCGGAGGTTCACCCCTCCACTTT. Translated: CASSSGVQTGGSPLHF. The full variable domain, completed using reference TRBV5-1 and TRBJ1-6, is KAGVTQTPRYLIKTRGQQVTLSCSPISGHRSVSWYQQTPGQGLQFLFEYFSETQRNKGNFPGRFSGRQFSNSRSEMNVSTLELGDSALYLCASSSGVQTGGSPLHFGNGTRLTVT.

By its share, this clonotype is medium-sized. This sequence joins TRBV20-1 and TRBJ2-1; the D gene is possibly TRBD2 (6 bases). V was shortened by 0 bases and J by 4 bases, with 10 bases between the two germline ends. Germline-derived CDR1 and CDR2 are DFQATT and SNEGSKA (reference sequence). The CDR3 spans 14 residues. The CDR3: CSARDGEVYNEQFF. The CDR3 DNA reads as TGCAGTGCTAGAGATGGGGAGGTATACAATGAGCAGTTCTTC.

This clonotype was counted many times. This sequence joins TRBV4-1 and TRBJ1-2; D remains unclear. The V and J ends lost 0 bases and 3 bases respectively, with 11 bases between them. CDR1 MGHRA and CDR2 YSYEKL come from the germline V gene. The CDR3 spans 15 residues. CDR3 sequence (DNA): TGCGCCAGCAGCCAAGATCCAGAAGATTACTATGGCTACACCTTC. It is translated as CASSQDPEDYYGYTF.

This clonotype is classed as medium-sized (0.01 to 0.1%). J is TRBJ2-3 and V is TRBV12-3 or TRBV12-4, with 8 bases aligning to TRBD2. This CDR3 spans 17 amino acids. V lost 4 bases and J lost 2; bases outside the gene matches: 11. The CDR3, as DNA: TGTGCCAGCAGTTCACTGACTAGCGCTTTATCCACAGATACGCAGTATTTT. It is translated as CASSSLTSALSTDTQYF.

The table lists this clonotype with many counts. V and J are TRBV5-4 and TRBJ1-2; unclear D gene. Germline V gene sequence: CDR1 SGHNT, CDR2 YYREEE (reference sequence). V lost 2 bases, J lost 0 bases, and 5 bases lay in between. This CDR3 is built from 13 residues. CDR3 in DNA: TGTGCCAGCAGCTTCGACTCTAACTATGGCTACACCTTC. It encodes CASSFDSNYGYTF.

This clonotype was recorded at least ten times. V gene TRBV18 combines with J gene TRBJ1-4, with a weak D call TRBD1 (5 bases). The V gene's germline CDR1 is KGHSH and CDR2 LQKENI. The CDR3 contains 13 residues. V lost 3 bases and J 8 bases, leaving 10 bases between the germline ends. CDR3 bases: TGTGCCAGCTCACCCGGACATATCGAAAAACTGTTTTTT. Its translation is CASSPGHIEKLFF.

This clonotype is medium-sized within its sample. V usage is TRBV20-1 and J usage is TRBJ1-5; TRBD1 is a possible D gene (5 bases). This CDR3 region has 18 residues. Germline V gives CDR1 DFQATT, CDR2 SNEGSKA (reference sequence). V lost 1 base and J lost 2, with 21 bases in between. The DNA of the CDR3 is TGCAGTGCTAGAGTAATGAGTGCAGGGCCCAGGGGCAATCAGCCCCAGCATTTT. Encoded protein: CSARVMSAGPRGNQPQHF.

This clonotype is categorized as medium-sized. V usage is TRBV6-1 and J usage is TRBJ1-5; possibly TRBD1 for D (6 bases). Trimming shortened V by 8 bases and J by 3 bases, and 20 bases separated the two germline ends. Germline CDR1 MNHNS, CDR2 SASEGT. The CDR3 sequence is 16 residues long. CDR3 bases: TGTGCCAGCGTTGGGGTCCGGGGGGCAAACAATCAGCCCCAGCATTTT. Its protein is CASVGVRGANNQPQHF.